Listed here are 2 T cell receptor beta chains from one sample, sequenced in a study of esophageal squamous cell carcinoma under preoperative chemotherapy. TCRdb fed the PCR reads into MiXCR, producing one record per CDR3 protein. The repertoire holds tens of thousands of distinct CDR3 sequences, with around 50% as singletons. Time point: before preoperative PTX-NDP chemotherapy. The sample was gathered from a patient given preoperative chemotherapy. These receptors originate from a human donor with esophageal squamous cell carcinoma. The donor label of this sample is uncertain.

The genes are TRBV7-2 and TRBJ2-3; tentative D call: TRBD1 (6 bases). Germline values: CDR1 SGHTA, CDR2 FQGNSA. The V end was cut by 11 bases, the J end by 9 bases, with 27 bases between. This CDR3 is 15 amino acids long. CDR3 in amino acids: CAGGSRGRAIETQYF. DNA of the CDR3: TGTGCCGGGGGCTCCAGGGGTCGGGCGATAGAGACGCAGTATTTT.

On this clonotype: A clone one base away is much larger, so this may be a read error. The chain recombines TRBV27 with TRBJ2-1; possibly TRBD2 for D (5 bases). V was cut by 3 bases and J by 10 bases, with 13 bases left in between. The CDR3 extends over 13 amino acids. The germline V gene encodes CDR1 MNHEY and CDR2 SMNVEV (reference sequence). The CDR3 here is CASSLQDSYEQFF. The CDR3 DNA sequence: TGTGCCAGCAGTTTGCAGGACTCCTACGAGCAGTTCTTC.